These 29 T cell receptor beta chains share one sample of origin, sequenced in a study of blood T cell repertoires in COVID-19. TCRdb keeps only in-frame clones here, not all; method: immunoSEQ multiplex PCR. The sample lists 250,000 to 350,000 clones; about 90% were seen once. The sequencing input was peripheral blood. These receptors all come from a woman in her forties or fifties with COVID-19, enrolled during active disease.

CDR3 sequence reads: CASTKAGTGFSYEQYF. CDR3 nucleotides: TGTGCCAGTACCAAAGCCGGGACAGGGTTTTCCTACGAGCAGTACTTC. The rearrangement links TRBV19 to TRBJ2-7; 9 bases are shared with TRBD1. This CDR3 is 16 amino acids long. Germline lookup yields CDR1 LNHDA and CDR2 SQIVND (reference sequence). The V gene end was trimmed by 7 bases and the J gene end by 1 base; junction bases not matched to a gene: 11.

Only a few counts were recorded for this clone. The chain recombines TRBV20-1 with TRBJ2-7; 7 bases are a match to TRBD2. The germline gives CDR1 DFQATT, CDR2 SNEGSKA (reference sequence). With 5 bases clipped from V and 4 bases from J, the junction kept 2 bases outside the gene matches. This CDR3 region has 11 residues. The CDR3: CSAGLVYEQYF. DNA for the CDR3: TGCAGTGCTGGACTAGTTTACGAGCAGTACTTC.

This clone appeared a single time. V usage is TRBV11-2 and J usage is TRBJ2-3; possible D gene TRBD2, 6 bases. Between the trimmed V and J ends, which lost 10 bases and 2 bases, there was a span of 16 bases. This CDR3 region has 14 residues. CDR1 and CDR2 (germline): SGHAT, FQNNGV. CDR3 sequence (DNA): TGTGCCACCATCATCGGAGGGGTCACAGATACGCAGTATTTT. Protein sequence: CATIIGGVTDTQYF.

This sequence joins TRBV4-2 and TRBJ2-7, with TRBD1 identical over 11 bases. Germline V gives CDR1 LGHNA, CDR2 YNFKEQ. The length of the CDR3 is 17 residues. Trimming took 1 base from V and 5 from J; bases not matched to a gene: 10. The DNA of the CDR3 is TGTGCCAGCAGCCAAGGGACAGGGGGCGCGGGATTCGACGAGCAGTACTTC. Translation: CASSQGTGGAGFDEQYF.

V is TRBV3-1 (or the pseudogene TRBV3-2) and J is TRBJ2-2, with TRBD2 identical over 8 bases. Germline CDR1 and CDR2: LGHDT and YNNKEL (reference sequence). With V trimmed by 7 bases and J by 4 bases, 5 bases remained unmatched. The CDR3 totals 14 residues. CDR3 sequence (DNA): TGTGCCAGCAAGATAGCGGGGATCACCGGGGAGCTGTTTTTT. It specifies CASKIAGITGELFF.

The chain uses TRBV3-1 (or the pseudogene TRBV3-2) and TRBJ2-3; TRBD2 matches at 7 bases. This CDR3 contains 14 residues. Germline CDR1 and CDR2: LGHDT and YNNKEL (reference sequence). J lost 14 bases, V lost 0 bases, and 11 bases had no gene match. The CDR3 DNA sequence: TGTGCCAGCAGCCAAGAGCTTTGGGGGGGACGAACGTATTTT. This codes for CASSQELWGGRTYF.

The chain is built from TRBV4-1 and TRBJ2-1; TRBD2 aligns across 7 bases. In germline, CDR1 is MGHRA, CDR2 YSYEKL. The V and J ends lost 0 bases and 1 base, in that order; junction bases with no gene match: 9. CDR3 length equals 18 residues. As DNA, the CDR3 is TGCGCCAGCAGCCAAGAAGGACTAGGGCCCAGATCCTACAATGAGCAGTTCTTC. This sequence encodes CASSQEGLGPRSYNEQFF.

The V gene is TRBV19, the J gene TRBJ1-5, with D possibly TRBD1 on 6 matching bases. The germline V and J ends were trimmed by 3 bases and 2 bases, with 8 bases remaining between them. The CDR3 is 14 amino acids. CDR1 and CDR2 from the germline V gene are LNHDA and SQIVND (reference sequence). The CDR3 DNA follows: TGTGCCAGTAGTATCCGGACAGGCAATCAGCCCCAGCATTTT. As protein: CASSIRTGNQPQHF. Together with reference TRBV19 and TRBJ1-5, the CDR3 gives the full variable domain: DGGITQSPKYLFRKEGQNVTLSCEQNLNHDAMYWYRQDPGQGLRLIYYSQIVNDFQKGDIAEGYSVSREKKESFPLTVTSAQKNPTAFYLCASSIRTGNQPQHFGDGTRLSIL.

The DNA of the CDR3 is TGTGCCAGCAGGGAGGGACAGGTCACCGGGGAGCTGTTTTTT. It specifies CASREGQVTGELFF. The chain is built from TRBV2 and TRBJ2-2; 8 nucleotides match TRBD1. After removal of 6 bases from V and 4 bases from J, the junction contained 4 bases not matched to a gene. Germline V lookup: CDR1 SNHLY, CDR2 FYNNEI. The CDR3 is 14 residues long.

This clone showed up just a few times. The rearrangement uses TRBV5-6 and TRBJ1-3, with 9 bases matching TRBD1. Germline CDR1 reads SGHDT; CDR2 reads YYEEEE. The CDR3 length is 16 residues. The ends lost 4 bases at V and 4 bases at J; junction bases unmatched: 9. Here the CDR3 reads CASSDTGGYRGNTIYF. The CDR3 bases are TGTGCCAGCAGCGATACAGGGGGCTATCGAGGAAACACCATATATTTT.

The chain combines TRBV27 with TRBJ2-3, with 9 bases aligning to TRBD1. Germline V gives CDR1 MNHEY, CDR2 SMNVEV (reference sequence). This CDR3 region has 16 residues. J was trimmed by 8 bases and V by 5 bases; bases with no gene match: 14. CDR3 sequence: CASSHTGTGLLGTQYF. The CDR3 DNA is TGTGCCAGCAGTCATACCGGGACAGGGTTATTAGGTACGCAGTATTTT.

This chain links TRBV19 with TRBJ1-4; possible D gene TRBD1, 6 bases. This CDR3 contains 14 residues. Trimming stripped 5 bases from V and 8 bases from J, with 15 bases between. CDR1 is LNHDA and CDR2 is SQIVND in the germline V gene (reference sequence). DNA of the CDR3: TGTGCCAGTAGTTTTCCACAGGGTTGGGAAAAACTGTTTTTT. This encodes CASSFPQGWEKLFF. Based on the CDR3 plus reference TRBV19 and TRBJ1-4, the full variable domain is DGGITQSPKYLFRKEGQNVTLSCEQNLNHDAMYWYRQDPGQGLRLIYYSQIVNDFQKGDIAEGYSVSREKKESFPLTVTSAQKNPTAFYLCASSFPQGWEKLFFGSGTQLSVL.

V and J are TRBV7-9 and TRBJ2-1, with 7 bases fitting TRBD1. This CDR3 has 13 amino acids. CDR1 is SEHNR, CDR2 FQNEAQ, per germline (reference sequence). The junction had 8 bases not matched to a gene; V was cut back by 6 bases and J by 9 bases. CDR3 residues: CASRQTGVGEQFF. The CDR3 DNA reads as TGTGCCAGCAGACAAACAGGGGTAGGTGAGCAGTTCTTC.

This chain links TRBV7-9 with TRBJ2-2, with 12 bases matching TRBD2. The CDR3 has 16 amino acids. V was pared by 5 bases and J by 7 bases, with 8 bases of the junction left unmatched. CDR1 and CDR2 (germline): SEHNR, FQNEAQ (reference sequence). In DNA, the CDR3 is TGTGCCAGCAGCCACCTAGCGGGAGGGTACGGCGGGGAGCTGTTTTTT. Translated: CASSHLAGGYGGELFF.

The chain uses TRBV4-1 and TRBJ2-5; no definite D call. The CDR3 has 16 residues. Germline CDR1 and CDR2: MGHRA and YSYEKL. V gave up 1 base and J gave up 1 base, with 13 bases separating them. The CDR3 protein is CASSQGQRQAQETQYF. The CDR3 DNA reads as TGCGCCAGCAGCCAAGGCCAAAGGCAGGCCCAAGAGACCCAGTACTTC.

V and J are TRBV4-3 and TRBJ2-3; possible D gene TRBD1, 5 bases. CDR3 length: 17 residues. Germline V CDR1 and CDR2: LGHNA, YSLEER. Trimming removed 1 base from V and 0 bases from J, with 14 bases in between. The CDR3 reads CASSQVGAFASTDTQYF. In nucleotides, the CDR3 is TGCGCCAGCAGCCAAGTTGGGGCATTTGCTAGCACAGATACGCAGTATTTT.

The V gene is TRBV24-1, the J gene TRBJ2-7; D perhaps matches TRBD2 (6 bases). V shed 6 bases and J shed 6 bases, with 14 bases lying between them. The germline gives CDR1 KGHDR, CDR2 SFDVKD. The CDR3 length is 13 residues. CDR3 bases: TGTGCCACCAGTCCACGGGGGAGGCTCGAGCAGTACTTC. This codes for CATSPRGRLEQYF.

The chain couples TRBV6-5 to TRBJ1-2; TRBD1 matches 8 bases. This CDR3 has 13 amino acids. With 11 bases clipped from V and 4 bases from J, the junction kept 9 bases outside the gene matches. The germline gives CDR1 MNHEY, CDR2 SVGAGI. Here the CDR3 DNA reads TGTGCCTGCTCCACAGGGGGGGGCTATGGCTACACCTTC. It encodes CACSTGGGYGYTF.

The rearrangement links TRBV6-5 to TRBJ2-7; TRBD1 aligns across 9 bases. Germline trimming cut 5 bases from V and 3 bases from J; bases unmatched to any gene: 5. This CDR3 has 14 amino acids. The germline gives CDR1 MNHEY, CDR2 SVGAGI. In nucleotides, the CDR3 is TGTGCCAGCAGTCTCGGACAGGGGAGCTACGAGCAGTACTTC. Translation: CASSLGQGSYEQYF.

V usage is TRBV7-2 and J usage is TRBJ2-1; tentative D call: TRBD2 (7 bases). Germline V gene data show CDR1 as SGHTA and CDR2 as FQGNSA. Trimming shortened V by 2 bases and J by 1 base, and 15 bases separated the two germline ends. The CDR3 consists of 17 residues. CDR3 in DNA: TGTGCCAGCAGCTTAAACAGGGAGGGAGCATCCTACAATGAGCAGTTCTTC. This gives the protein CASSLNREGASYNEQFF. Complete variable domain (other parts from reference TRBV7-2 and TRBJ2-1): GAGVSQSPSNKVTEKGKDVELRCDPISGHTALYWYRQSLGQGLEFLIYFQGNSAPDKSGLPSDRFSAERTGGSVSTLTIQRTQQEDSAVYLCASSLNREGASYNEQFFGPGTRLTVL.

This chain links TRBV4-3 with TRBJ2-5, with D perhaps TRBD1 (6 bases). The CDR3 spans 14 residues. The V gene's germline CDR1 is LGHNA and CDR2 YSLEER. Trimming cost V 4 bases and J 4 bases, with 13 bases left between them. CDR3 sequence (DNA): TGCGCCAGCAGCCTAAGAGGGGGAGTAGAGACCCAGTACTTC. Translating it yields CASSLRGGVETQYF.

CDR3 region: CASSPPTVGYEQYF. CDR3 sequence (DNA): TGCGCCAGCAGTCCCCCCACAGTGGGCTACGAGCAGTACTTC. This chain links TRBV5-1 with TRBJ2-7; D gene unclear. The germline V gene has CDR1 SGHRS and CDR2 YFSETQ. Between the trimmed V and J ends, which lost 5 bases and 3 bases, there was a span of 15 bases. There are 14 residues in the CDR3.

This clone was detected a few times. V is TRBV5-1 and J is TRBJ1-1, with D tentatively TRBD1 (6 bases). The CDR3 length is 15 residues. CDR1 SGHRS and CDR2 YFSETQ come from the germline V gene. The V and J ends lost 4 bases and 0 bases respectively, with 13 bases between them. CDR3 loop: CASSPTGTLNTEAFF. CDR3 coding DNA: TGCGCCAGCAGCCCTACCGGGACACTGAACACTGAAGCTTTCTTT.

This chain connects TRBV27 to TRBJ1-6, with 8 bases lining up with TRBD1. With V trimmed by 3 bases and J by 7 bases, 5 bases remained unmatched. CDR1 and CDR2 (germline): MNHEY, SMNVEV (reference sequence). CDR3 length: 15 amino acids. CDR3 in DNA: TGTGCCAGCAGTTTCCAGGGGGCTCAGAATTCACCCCTCCACTTT. Its translation is CASSFQGAQNSPLHF.

The V and J genes are TRBV3-1 (or the pseudogene TRBV3-2) and TRBJ2-5; D is undetermined. Germline loops: CDR1 LGHDT, CDR2 YNNKEL (reference sequence). Deletions cut 0 bases from V and 2 bases from J, with 7 bases between. The CDR3 spans 14 residues. The CDR3 sequence: CASSQDGEQETQYF. The CDR3 coding sequence is TGTGCCAGCAGCCAAGATGGTGAGCAAGAGACCCAGTACTTC.

The chain carries TRBV6-6 and TRBJ2-3; 8 bases align to TRBD2. V lost 8 bases, J lost 8 bases, and 12 bases stayed unmatched. The CDR3 consists of 14 residues. The germline V gene encodes CDR1 MNHNY and CDR2 SVGAGI (reference sequence). CDR3 sequence reads: CASEPGLGPSTQYF. Here the CDR3 DNA reads TGTGCCAGCGAGCCGGGACTAGGCCCCTCTACGCAGTATTTT.

The chain recombines TRBV6-4 with TRBJ2-2, with a weak D call TRBD1 (5 bases). The CDR3 runs to 14 residues. Germline CDR1 and CDR2: MRHNA and SNTAGT. Trimming removed 0 bases at V and 5 bases at J, with 7 bases between. The CDR3 coding sequence is TGTGCCAGCAGTGACTCGCCAGGGACCGGGGAGCTGTTTTTT. Protein product: CASSDSPGTGELFF.

The chain links TRBV3-1 (or the pseudogene TRBV3-2) to TRBJ1-3, with TRBD1 matching over 8 bases. Trimming at V came to 4 bases and at J to 0 bases, leaving 5 bases not matched to a gene. The germline V gene has CDR1 LGHDT and CDR2 YNNKEL (reference sequence). CDR3 length equals 16 residues. The chain's CDR3 is CASSRRTGGSGNTIYF. DNA for the CDR3: TGTGCCAGCAGCCGAAGAACAGGGGGCTCTGGAAACACCATATATTTT.

This chain connects TRBV7-9 to TRBJ1-4; D is unclear. The germline V and J ends were trimmed by 1 base and 3 bases, with 9 bases remaining between them. CDR1 is SEHNR and CDR2 is FQNEAQ in the germline V gene (reference sequence). The CDR3 runs 15 residues. Written as DNA, the CDR3 is TGTGCCAGCAGCTTAGGCGGGGATCCTAATGAAAAACTGTTTTTT. It specifies CASSLGGDPNEKLFF.